Presented here are 14 T cell receptor beta chains from one specimen sequenced in a study of technical replicates of blood from several donors (dated by TCRdb to about 2017). Library preparation was by the immunoSEQ multiplex PCR assay. Drawn from immuneACCESS, this table holds only the in-frame rearrangements with V and J called that TCRdb kept. Clones are partly lost; checked studies trace under half to an unresolved V gene and leave the rest unexplained. The sample profile shows 76,000 or so clones; roughly 85% of them were found once. Jointly, the top ten make up under 5.5% of the sample. The sequencing sample was made of PBMCs. The receptors here all came from a human donor in good health. Some clones in this sample may be carry-over from other donors' samples.

This chain connects TRBV7-8 to TRBJ2-3; the D is unclear. Germline CDR1 SGHVS, CDR2 FQNEAQ. The CDR3 covers 13 residues. The V and J ends lost 5 bases and 4 bases respectively, with 10 bases between them. This CDR3 is CASSPRPPDTQYF. DNA of the CDR3: TGTGCCAGCAGCCCCAGGCCCCCAGATACGCAGTATTTT.

CDR3 DNA sequence: TGTGCCAGCAGTTTATCGATCTCGAACGGGGGGGAGACGAGGGGAGATACGCAGTATTTT. It codes for CASSLSISNGGETRGDTQYF. The chain combines TRBV27 with TRBJ2-3, with 8 positions matching TRBD2. Germline V gives CDR1 MNHEY, CDR2 SMNVEV (reference sequence). This CDR3 contains 20 residues. Unmatched junction bases numbered 19, after V lost 0 bases and J lost 5 bases.

V and J are TRBV7-3 and TRBJ1-1; 8 bases line up with TRBD1. V lost 1 base, J lost 0 bases, and 10 bases stayed unmatched. Per germline, CDR1 SGHTA and CDR2 FQGTGA. This CDR3 is 18 amino acids long. The CDR3 here is CASSLRGGTGLLNTEAFF. CDR3 nucleotides: TGTGCCAGCAGCTTAAGGGGGGGGACAGGTCTTTTGAACACTGAAGCTTTCTTT.

The V gene is TRBV5-1, the J gene TRBJ2-6, with 11 bases aligning to TRBD1. The CDR3 runs to 18 residues. The V segment lost 0 bases and the J segment 0 bases; nucleotides outside the gene matches: 2. Germline values: CDR1 SGHRS, CDR2 YFSETQ. The CDR3 reads CASSLAGTGGSGANVLTF. The CDR3 DNA reads as TGCGCCAGCAGCTTGGCCGGGACAGGGGGCTCTGGGGCCAACGTCCTGACTTTC.

The V call is TRBV7-2, the J call TRBJ2-5, with TRBD2 matching over 11 bases. This CDR3 spans 15 amino acids. The trim removed 4 bases at V and 5 bases at J, leaving 6 bases unmatched. Germline loops: CDR1 SGHTA, CDR2 FQGNSA. The CDR3 coding sequence is TGTGCCAGCAGCTCAGACGGACTAGCGGGCGAGACCCAGTACTTC. This sequence encodes CASSSDGLAGETQYF. Based on the CDR3 plus reference TRBV7-2 and TRBJ2-5, the full variable domain is GAGVSQSPSNKVTEKGKDVELRCDPISGHTALYWYRQSLGQGLEFLIYFQGNSAPDKSGLPSDRFSAERTGGSVSTLTIQRTQQEDSAVYLCASSSDGLAGETQYFGPGTRLLVL.

This chain joins TRBV7-8 and TRBJ2-2; 9 bases line up with TRBD2. After removal of 5 bases from V and 1 base from J, the junction contained 2 bases not matched to a gene. CDR3 length: 15 amino acids. The V gene's germline CDR1 is SGHVS and CDR2 FQNEAQ. In nucleotides, the CDR3 is TGTGCCAGCAGCGTTAGCGGGGGGAACACCGGGGAGCTGTTTTTT. Amino acid sequence: CASSVSGGNTGELFF.

This rearrangement joins TRBV4-1 to TRBJ2-7, with D maybe TRBD1 (5 bases). CDR1 is MGHRA, CDR2 YSYEKL, per germline. The length of the CDR3 is 13 residues. Trimming shortened V by 6 bases and J by 7 bases, and 16 bases separated the two germline ends. The CDR3 loop is CASRSDSLQEQYF. The CDR3, as DNA: TGCGCCAGCAGGAGCGACAGTCTGCAAGAGCAGTACTTC.

On this clone: At one end, the junction sequence differs from germline, possibly due to a read error. The J gene is TRBJ2-3, the V gene TRBV29-1; 7 nucleotides agree with TRBD2. The germline V gene has CDR1 SQVTM and CDR2 ANQGSEA. The CDR3 has 13 residues. This chain's CDR3 is CSVLADSTDAQYF. The CDR3 DNA sequence: TGCAGTGTCCTAGCGGATTCCACAGATGCGCAGTATTTT.

The chain links TRBV6-6 to TRBJ2-1; 9 nucleotides agree with TRBD2. The CDR3 has 14 amino acids. V gave up 10 bases and J gave up 9 bases; unmatched junction bases: 13. Looked up from germline, CDR1 is MNHNY and CDR2 is SVGAGI (reference sequence). CDR3 bases: TGTGCCACGCGGGGAGCGGGAGGTAAAGGTGAGCAGTTCTTC. Translation: CATRGAGGKGEQFF.

This chain links TRBV2 with TRBJ1-5; D may be TRBD1 (6 bases). CDR1 is SNHLY and CDR2 is FYNNEI in the germline V gene. Trimming pared 7 bases from V and 2 bases from J, leaving 15 bases between. The CDR3 has 15 residues. The CDR3 DNA follows: TGTGCCAGCACCCACAGGGAAGGGGGCAATCAGCCCCAGCATTTT. Amino acids: CASTHREGGNQPQHF.

The gene calls are TRBV6-5 and TRBJ2-5; the D gene is possibly TRBD1 (5 bases). The V gene lost 2 bases and the J gene lost 5 bases, with 9 bases spanning the gap. There are 13 residues in the CDR3. Germline values: CDR1 MNHEY, CDR2 SVGAGI. The CDR3 sequence: CASSYDSTETQYF. In DNA, the CDR3 is TGTGCCAGCAGTTACGACAGCACGGAGACCCAGTACTTC.

The chain uses TRBV4-2 and TRBJ2-1, with 8 bases aligning to TRBD1. Germline-derived CDR1 and CDR2 are LGHNA and YNFKEQ. V lost 3 bases to trimming and J lost 5 bases; unmatched junction nucleotides: 3. This CDR3 region has 14 residues. DNA for the CDR3: TGTGCCAGCAGCCAGCTACAGGGGGACAATGAGCAGTTCTTC. Translation gives CASSQLQGDNEQFF.

The chain has TRBV10-3 and TRBJ2-1; a possible D gene is TRBD2 (5 bases). Germline loops: CDR1 ENHRY, CDR2 SYGVKD. The V end lost 0 bases, the J end lost 15 bases, and 12 bases lay between the germline ends. CDR3 length equals 12 residues. The CDR3 protein is CAISESPSSAFF. As DNA, the CDR3 is TGTGCCATCAGTGAGTCGCCTAGCTCGGCGTTCTTC.

The chain employs TRBV14 and TRBJ1-3, with a tentative D call TRBD1 (6 bases). Looked up from germline, CDR1 is SGHDN and CDR2 is FVKESK. The V gene lost 1 base and the J gene lost 0 bases, with 10 bases spanning the gap. The CDR3 consists of 16 residues. CDR3 bases: TGTGCCAGCAGCCAAGTAGACAGGTACTCTGGAAACACCATATATTTT. Translated: CASSQVDRYSGNTIYF.